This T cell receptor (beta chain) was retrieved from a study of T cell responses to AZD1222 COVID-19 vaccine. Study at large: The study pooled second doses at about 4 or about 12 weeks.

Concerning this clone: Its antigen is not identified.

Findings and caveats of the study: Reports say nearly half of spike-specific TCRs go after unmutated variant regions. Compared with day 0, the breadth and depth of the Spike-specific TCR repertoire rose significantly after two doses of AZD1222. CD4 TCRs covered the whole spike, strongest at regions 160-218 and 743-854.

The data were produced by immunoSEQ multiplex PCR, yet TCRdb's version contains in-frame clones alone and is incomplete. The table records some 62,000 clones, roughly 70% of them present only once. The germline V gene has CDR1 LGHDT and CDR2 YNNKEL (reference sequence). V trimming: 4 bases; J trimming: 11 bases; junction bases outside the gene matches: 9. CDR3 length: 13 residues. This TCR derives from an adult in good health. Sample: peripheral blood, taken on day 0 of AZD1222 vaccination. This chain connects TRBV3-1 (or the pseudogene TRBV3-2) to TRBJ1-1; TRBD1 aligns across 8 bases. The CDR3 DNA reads TGTGCCAGCAGCCTCCACGGACAGGGTGACGCTTTCTTT. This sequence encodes CASSLHGQGDAFF.